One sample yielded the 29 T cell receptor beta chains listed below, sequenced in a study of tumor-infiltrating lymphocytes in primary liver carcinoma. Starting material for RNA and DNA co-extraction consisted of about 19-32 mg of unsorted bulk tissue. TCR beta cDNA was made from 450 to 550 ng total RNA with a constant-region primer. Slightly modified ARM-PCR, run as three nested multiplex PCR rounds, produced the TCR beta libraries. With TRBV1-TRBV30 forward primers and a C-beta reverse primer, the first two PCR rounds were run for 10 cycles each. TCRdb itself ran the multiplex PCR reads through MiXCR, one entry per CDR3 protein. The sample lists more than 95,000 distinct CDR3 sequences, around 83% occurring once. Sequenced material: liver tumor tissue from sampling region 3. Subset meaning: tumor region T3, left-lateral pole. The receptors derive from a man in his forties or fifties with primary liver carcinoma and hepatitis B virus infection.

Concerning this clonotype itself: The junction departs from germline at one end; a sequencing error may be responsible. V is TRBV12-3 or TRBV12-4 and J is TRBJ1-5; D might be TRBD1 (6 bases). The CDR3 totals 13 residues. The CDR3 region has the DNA TGTGCCAGCAATACGAGGGGTGGGGGGCCCAAGCATTTT. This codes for CASNTRGGGPKHF.

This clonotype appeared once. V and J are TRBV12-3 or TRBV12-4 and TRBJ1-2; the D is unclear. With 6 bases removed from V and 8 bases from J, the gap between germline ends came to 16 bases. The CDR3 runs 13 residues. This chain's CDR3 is CASSYGRQRGYTF. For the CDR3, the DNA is TGTGCCAGCAGCTATGGACGCCAGCGGGGCTACACCTTC.

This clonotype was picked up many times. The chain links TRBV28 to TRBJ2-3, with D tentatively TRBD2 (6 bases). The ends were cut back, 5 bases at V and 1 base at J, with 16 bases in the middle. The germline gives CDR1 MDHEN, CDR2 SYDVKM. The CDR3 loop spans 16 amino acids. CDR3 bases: TGTGCCAGCAGTCGTCGACCCGTAGCGGGCACAGATACGCAGTATTTT. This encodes CASSRRPVAGTDTQYF.

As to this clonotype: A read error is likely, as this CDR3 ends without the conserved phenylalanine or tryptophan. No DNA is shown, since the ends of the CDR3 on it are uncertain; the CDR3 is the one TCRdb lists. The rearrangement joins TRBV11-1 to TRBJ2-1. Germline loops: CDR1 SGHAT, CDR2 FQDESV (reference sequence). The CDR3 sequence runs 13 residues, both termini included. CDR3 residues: CTSSVGLNNEQSS.

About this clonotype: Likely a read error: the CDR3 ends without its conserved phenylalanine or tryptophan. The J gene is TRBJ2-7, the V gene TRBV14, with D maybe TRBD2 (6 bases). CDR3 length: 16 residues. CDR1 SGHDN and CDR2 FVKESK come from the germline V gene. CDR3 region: CTSIQDRSGLTYEQYI. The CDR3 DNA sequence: TGTACCAGCATCCAAGATCGGAGCGGGCTGACCTACGAGCAGTACATC.

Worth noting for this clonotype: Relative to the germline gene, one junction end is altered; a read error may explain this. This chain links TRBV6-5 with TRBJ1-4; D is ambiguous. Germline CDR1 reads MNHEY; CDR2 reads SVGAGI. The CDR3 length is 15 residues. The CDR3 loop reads CASCYSPQTNEKLFF. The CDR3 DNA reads TGTGCCAGCTGTTACTCGCCACAAACTAATGAAAAACTGTTTTTT.

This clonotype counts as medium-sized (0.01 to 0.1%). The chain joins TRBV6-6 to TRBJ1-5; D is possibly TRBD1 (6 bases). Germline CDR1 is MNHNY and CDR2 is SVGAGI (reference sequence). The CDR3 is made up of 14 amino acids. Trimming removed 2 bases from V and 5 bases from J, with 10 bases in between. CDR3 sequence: CASSYEAGDQPQHF. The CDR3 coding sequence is TGTGCCAGCAGTTACGAGGCAGGGGATCAGCCCCAGCATTTT.

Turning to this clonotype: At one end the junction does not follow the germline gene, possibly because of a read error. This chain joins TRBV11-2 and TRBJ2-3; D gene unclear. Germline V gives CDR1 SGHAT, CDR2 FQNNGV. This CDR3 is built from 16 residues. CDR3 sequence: CACSLVVGRAIDTQYF. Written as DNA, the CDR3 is TGTGCCTGCAGCTTAGTAGTTGGACGGGCGATAGATACGCAGTATTTT.

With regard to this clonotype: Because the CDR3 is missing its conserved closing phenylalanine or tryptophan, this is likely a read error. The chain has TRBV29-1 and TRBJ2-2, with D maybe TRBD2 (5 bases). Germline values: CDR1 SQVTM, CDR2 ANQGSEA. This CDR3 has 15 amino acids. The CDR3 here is CSVGSSEANTGELFS. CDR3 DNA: TGCAGCGTTGGGAGTAGCGAGGCGAACACCGGGGAACTGTTTTCT.

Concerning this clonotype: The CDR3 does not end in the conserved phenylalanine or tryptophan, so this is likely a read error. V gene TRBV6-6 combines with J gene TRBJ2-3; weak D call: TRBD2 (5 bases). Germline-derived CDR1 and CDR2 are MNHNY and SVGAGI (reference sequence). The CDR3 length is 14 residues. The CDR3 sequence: CVSSYATITDTQYL. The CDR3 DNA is TGTGTCAGCAGTTACGCGACTATAACAGATACGCAGTATCTT.

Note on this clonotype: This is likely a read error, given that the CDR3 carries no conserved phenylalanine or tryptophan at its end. The CDR3 region is CASRRDNGMNTEAFH. In DNA form, the CDR3 reads TGTGCCAGCAGACGGGACAACGGAATGAACACTGAAGCTTTCCAT. This chain links TRBV6-1 with TRBJ1-1; the D gene is possibly TRBD1 (6 bases). Trimming took off 6 bases at V and 0 bases at J, with 14 bases between the two ends. The CDR3 contains 15 residues. CDR1 MNHNS and CDR2 SASEGT come from the germline V gene.

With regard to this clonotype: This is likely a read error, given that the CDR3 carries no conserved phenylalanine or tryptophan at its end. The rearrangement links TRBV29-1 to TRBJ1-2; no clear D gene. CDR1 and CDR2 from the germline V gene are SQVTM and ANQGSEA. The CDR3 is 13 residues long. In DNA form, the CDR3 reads TGCATCGTCCGATCAGGTGGCGCCTATGGCTACACCATC. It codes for CIVRSGGAYGYTI.

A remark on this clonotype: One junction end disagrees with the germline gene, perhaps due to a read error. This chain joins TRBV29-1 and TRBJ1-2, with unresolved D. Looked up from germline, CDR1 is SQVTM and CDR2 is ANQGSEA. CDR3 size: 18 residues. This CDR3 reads CSVGAPIGTQEANYGYTF. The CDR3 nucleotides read TGCAGCGTTGGGGCACCAATAGGAACTCAAGAGGCTAACTATGGCTACACTTTC. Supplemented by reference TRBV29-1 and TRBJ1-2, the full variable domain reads SAVISQKPSRDICQRGTSLTIQCQVDSQVTMMFWYRQQPGQSLTLIATANQGSEATYESGFVIDKFPISRPNLTFSTLTVSNMSPEDSSIYLCSVGAPIGTQEANYGYTFGSGTRLTVV.

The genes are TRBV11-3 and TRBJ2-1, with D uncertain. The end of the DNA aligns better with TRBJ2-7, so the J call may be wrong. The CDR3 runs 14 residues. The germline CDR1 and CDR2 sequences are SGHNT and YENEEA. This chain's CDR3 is CASSLGISNSEQYF. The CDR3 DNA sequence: TGTGCCAGCAGCTTAGGCATCTCGAACAGTGAGCAGTACTTC.

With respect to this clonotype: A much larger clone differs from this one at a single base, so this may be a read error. The DNA for the CDR3 is TGTGCCAGCAGAAATAACGAGAGCTCCTACAATGAGCAGTTCTTC. It encodes CASRNNESSYNEQFF. The V call is TRBV28, the J call TRBJ2-1; D remains ambiguous. Germline V gives CDR1 MDHEN, CDR2 SYDVKM. CDR3 length: 15 residues. V was clipped by 6 bases and J by 0 bases, with 12 bases between them.

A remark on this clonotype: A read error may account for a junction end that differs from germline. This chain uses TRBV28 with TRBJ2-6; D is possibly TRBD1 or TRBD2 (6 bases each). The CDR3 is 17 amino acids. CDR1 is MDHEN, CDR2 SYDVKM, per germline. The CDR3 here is CASSRSLGGPGANALTF. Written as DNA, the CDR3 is TGTGCCAGCAGCCGTTCTTTGGGGGGCCCTGGGGCCAACGCCCTGACTTTC.

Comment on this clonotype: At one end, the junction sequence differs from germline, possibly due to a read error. The CDR3 DNA is TGCGCCAGCAGCCAAGAGGGACTACCGTCTGAGACCCGGTACTTC. It codes for CASSQEGLPSETRYF. The V gene is TRBV4-3, the J gene TRBJ2-5; TRBD2 matches at 7 bases. The CDR3 runs 15 residues. Per the germline V gene, CDR1 is LGHNA and CDR2 is YSLEER.

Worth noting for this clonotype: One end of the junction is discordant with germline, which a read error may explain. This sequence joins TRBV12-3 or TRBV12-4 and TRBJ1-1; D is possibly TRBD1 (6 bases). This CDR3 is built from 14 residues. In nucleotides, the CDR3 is TGCGCCAGCAGTTCAGCAGACAGGAACACTGTAGCTTTCTTT. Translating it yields CASSSADRNTVAFF.

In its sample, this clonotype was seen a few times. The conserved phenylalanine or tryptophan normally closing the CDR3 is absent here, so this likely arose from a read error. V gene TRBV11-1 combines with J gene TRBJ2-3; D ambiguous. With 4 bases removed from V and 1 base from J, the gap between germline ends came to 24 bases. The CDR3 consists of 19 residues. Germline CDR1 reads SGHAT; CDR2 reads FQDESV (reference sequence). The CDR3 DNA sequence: TGTGCCAGCAGCTCTGAAGGAAGCTCTGTTGGAGCCCGCACAGATACGCAGTATGTT. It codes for CASSSEGSSVGARTDTQYV.

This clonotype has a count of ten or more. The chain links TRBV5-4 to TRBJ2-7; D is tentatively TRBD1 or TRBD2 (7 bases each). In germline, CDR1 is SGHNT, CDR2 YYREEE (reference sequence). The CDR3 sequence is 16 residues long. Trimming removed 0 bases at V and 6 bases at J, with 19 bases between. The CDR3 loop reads CASSLGAGDSFREQYF. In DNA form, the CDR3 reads TGTGCCAGCAGCTTGGGGGCGGGGGACAGCTTTCGCGAGCAGTACTTC.

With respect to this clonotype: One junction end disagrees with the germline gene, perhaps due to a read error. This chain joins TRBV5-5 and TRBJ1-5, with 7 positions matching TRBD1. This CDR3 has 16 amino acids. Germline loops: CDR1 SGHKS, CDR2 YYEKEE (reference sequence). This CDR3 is CASSSGQTNSNQPQHF. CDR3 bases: TGTGCCAGCAGCTCGGGACAGACGAATAGCAATCAGCCCCAACATTTT.

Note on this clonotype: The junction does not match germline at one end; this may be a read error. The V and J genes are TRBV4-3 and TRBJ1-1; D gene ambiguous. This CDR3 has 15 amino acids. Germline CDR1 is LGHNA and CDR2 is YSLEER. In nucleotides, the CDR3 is TGCGCCAGCAGCCAAGAGTTCGGGAAAATAACTGAAGCCTTCTTT. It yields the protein CASSQEFGKITEAFF.

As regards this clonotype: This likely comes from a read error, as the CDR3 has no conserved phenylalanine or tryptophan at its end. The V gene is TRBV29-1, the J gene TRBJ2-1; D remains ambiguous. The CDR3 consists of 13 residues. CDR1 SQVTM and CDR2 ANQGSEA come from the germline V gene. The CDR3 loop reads CSAAPLSCNEQFS. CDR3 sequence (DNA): TGCAGCGCCGCCCCCCTCTCCTGCAATGAGCAGTTCTCC.

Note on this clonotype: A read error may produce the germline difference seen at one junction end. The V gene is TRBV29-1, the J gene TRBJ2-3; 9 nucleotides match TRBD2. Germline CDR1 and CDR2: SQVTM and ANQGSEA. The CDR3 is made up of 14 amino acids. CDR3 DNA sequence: TGTAGCGTTGGAGCGGTGGGAGCGGGAGGTACACAGTATTTT. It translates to CSVGAVGAGGTQYF.

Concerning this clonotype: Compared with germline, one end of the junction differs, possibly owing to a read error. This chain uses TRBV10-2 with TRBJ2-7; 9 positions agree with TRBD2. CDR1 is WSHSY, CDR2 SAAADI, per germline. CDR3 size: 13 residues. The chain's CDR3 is CASKPSGNYEQYF. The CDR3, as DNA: TGCGCCAGCAAGCCTAGCGGGAACTACGAGCAGTATTTC.

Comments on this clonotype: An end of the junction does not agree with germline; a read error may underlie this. CDR3 amino acids: CVSSISWTTYELYF. CDR3 nucleotides: TGTGTCAGCAGCATTTCGTGGACGACCTACGAGTTGTACTTC. The J gene is TRBJ2-7, the V gene TRBV6-2 or TRBV6-3; the D is unclear. The CDR3 extends over 14 amino acids. CDR1 is MNHEY and CDR2 is SVGEGT in the germline V gene.

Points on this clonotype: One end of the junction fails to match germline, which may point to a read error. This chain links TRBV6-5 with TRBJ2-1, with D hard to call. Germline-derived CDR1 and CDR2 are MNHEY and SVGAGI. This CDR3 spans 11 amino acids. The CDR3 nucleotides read TGTGCCAGCAGTTACGTGGTTGAGCTGTTCTTC. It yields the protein CASSYVVELFF.

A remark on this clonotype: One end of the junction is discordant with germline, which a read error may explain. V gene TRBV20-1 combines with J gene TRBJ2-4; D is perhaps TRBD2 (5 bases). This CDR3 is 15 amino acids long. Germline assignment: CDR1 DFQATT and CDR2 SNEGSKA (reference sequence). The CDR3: CSAPGVLEGKNIHYF. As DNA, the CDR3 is TGCAGTGCCCCCGGGGTTTTAGAGGGCAAAAACATTCACTACTTC.

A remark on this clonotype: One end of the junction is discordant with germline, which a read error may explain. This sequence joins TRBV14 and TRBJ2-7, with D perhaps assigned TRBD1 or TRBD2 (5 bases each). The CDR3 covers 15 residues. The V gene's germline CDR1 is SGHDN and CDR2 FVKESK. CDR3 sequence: CANSPSGRKLYGQYF. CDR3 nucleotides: TGTGCCAACAGCCCCTCGGGACGGAAACTATACGGGCAGTACTTC. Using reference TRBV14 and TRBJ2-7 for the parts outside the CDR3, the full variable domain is EAGVTQFPSHSVIEKGQTVTLRCDPISGHDNLYWYRRVMGKEIKFLLHFVKESKQDESGMPNNRFLAERTGGTYSTLKVQPAELEDSGVYFCANSPSGRKLYGQYFGPGTRLTVT.